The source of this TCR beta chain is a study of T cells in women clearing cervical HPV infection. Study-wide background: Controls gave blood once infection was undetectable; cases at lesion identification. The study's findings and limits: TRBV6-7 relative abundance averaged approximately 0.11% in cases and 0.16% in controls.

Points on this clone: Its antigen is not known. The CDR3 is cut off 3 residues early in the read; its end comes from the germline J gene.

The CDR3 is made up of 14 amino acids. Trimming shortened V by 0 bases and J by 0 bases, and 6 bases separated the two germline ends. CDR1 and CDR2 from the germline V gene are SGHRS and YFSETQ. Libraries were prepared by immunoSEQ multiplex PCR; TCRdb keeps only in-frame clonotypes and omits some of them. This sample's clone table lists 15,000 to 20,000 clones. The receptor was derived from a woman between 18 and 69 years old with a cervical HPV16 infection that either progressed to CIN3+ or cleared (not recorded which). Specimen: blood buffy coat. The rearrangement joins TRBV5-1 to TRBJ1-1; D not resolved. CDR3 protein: CASSLGELNTEAFF. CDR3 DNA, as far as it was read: TGCGCCAGCAGCTTGGGAGAGCTGAACACTGAA.